The 2 T cell receptor beta chains below were found in one sample sequenced in a study of cytomegalovirus exposure and HLA in healthy donors. It was with 60 Vbeta and 13 Jbeta primers that the PCR ran. Assay: immunoSEQ multiplex PCR; the TCRdb copy retains only in-frame clones and omits some. The sample has around 130,000 clones; roughly four fifths are singletons. The material sequenced was PBMCs. The receptors were sampled from a young man in good health and CMV-seronegative.

This chain joins TRBV28 and TRBJ1-1; D is undetermined. CDR1 and CDR2 (germline): MDHEN, SYDVKM. There are 12 residues in the CDR3. V gave up 7 bases and J gave up 4 bases, with 10 bases separating them. Written as DNA, the CDR3 is TGTGCCAGCACCCTATTCCCCACTGAAGCTTTCTTT. It codes for CASTLFPTEAFF.

The chain links TRBV28 to TRBJ1-5, with 8 nucleotides matching TRBD1. Germline V gene lookup returns CDR1 MDHEN and CDR2 SYDVKM. Losses at the gene ends were 9 bases for V and 5 bases for J; bases not matched to a gene: 9. The CDR3 covers 14 residues. The DNA for the CDR3 is TGTGCCAGTGTTGGGGACAGGTTCGATCAGCCCCAGCATTTT. Translation gives CASVGDRFDQPQHF.